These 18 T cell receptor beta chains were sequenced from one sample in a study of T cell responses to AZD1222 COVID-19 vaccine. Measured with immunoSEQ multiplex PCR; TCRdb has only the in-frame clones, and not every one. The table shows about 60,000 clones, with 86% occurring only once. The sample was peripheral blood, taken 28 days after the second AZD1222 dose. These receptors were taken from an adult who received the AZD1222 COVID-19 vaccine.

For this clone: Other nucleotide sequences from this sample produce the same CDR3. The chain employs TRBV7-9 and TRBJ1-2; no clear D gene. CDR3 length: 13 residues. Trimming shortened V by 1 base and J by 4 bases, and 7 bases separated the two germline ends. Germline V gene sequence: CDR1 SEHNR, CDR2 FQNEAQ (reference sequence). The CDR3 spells CASSLETPYGYTF. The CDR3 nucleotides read TGTGCCAGCAGCTTAGAAACACCCTATGGCTACACCTTC. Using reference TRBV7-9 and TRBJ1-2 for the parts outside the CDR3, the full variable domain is DTGVSQNPRHKITKRGQNVTFRCDPISEHNRLYWYRQTLGQGPEFLTYFQNEAQLEKSRLLSDRFSAERPKGSFSTLEIQRTEQGDSAMYLCASSLETPYGYTFGSGTRLTVV.

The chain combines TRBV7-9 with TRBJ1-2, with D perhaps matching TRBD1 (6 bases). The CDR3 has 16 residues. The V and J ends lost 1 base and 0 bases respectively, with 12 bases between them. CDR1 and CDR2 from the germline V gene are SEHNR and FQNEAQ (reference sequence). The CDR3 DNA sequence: TGTGCCAGCAGCTTAGGGGGGCGGAGCCCTAACTATGGCTACACCTTC. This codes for CASSLGGRSPNYGYTF.

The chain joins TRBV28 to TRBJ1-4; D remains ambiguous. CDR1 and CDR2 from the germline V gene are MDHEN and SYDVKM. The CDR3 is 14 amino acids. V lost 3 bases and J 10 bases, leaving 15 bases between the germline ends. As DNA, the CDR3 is TGTGCCAGCAGTTTCCAACGACTGCGAGGAAAACTGTTTTTT. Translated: CASSFQRLRGKLFF. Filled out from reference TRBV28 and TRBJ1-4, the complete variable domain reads DVKVTQSSRYLVKRTGEKVFLECVQDMDHENMFWYRQDPGLGLRLIYFSYDVKMKEKGDIPEGYSVSREKKERFSLILESASTNQTSMYLCASSFQRLRGKLFFGSGTQLSVL.

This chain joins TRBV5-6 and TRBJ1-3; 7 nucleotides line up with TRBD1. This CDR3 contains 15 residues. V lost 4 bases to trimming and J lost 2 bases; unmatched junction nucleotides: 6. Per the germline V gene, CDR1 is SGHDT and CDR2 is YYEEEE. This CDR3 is CASSPQGGAGNTIYF. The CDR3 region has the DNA TGTGCCAGCAGCCCCCAGGGGGGTGCTGGAAACACCATATATTTT.

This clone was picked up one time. CDR3 nucleotide sequence: TGCGCCAGCAGTGAGCAGGGGATTTTCTATGGCTACACCTTC. Protein sequence: CASSEQGIFYGYTF. The J gene is TRBJ1-2, the V gene TRBV10-1; D is perhaps TRBD1 (6 bases). The CDR3 runs to 14 residues. Trimming took off 2 bases at V and 4 bases at J, with 11 bases between the two ends. CDR1 is WNHNN and CDR2 is SYGVQD in the germline V gene (reference sequence).

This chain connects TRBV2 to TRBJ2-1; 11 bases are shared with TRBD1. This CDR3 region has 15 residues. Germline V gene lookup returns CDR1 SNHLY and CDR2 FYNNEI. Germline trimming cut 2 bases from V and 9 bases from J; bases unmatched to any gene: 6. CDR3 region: CASSELDRGHVEQFF. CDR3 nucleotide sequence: TGTGCCAGCAGTGAACTGGACAGGGGGCACGTTGAGCAGTTCTTC.

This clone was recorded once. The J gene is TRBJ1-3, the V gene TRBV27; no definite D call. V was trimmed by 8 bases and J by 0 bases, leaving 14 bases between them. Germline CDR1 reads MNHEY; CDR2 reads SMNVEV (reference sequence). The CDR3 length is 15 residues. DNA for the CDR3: TGTGCCAGCGCCCACGAACCCAGCTCTGGAAACACCATATATTTT. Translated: CASAHEPSSGNTIYF.

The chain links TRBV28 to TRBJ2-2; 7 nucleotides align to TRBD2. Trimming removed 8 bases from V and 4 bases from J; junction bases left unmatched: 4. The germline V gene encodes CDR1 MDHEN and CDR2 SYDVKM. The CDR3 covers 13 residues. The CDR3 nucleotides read TGTGCCAGCCGGGCGGGAGTCACCGGGGAGCTGTTTTTT. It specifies CASRAGVTGELFF.

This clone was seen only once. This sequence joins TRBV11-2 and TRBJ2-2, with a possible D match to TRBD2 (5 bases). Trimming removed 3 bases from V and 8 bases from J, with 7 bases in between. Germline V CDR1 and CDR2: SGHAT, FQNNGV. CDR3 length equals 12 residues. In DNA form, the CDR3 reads TGTGCCAGCAGCTTGGAGGCAGGGGAGCTGTTTTTT. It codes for CASSLEAGELFF.

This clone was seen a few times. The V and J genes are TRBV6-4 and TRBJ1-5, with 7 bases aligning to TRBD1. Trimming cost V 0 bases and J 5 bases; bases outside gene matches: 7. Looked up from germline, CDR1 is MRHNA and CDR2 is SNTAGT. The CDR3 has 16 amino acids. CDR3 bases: TGTGCCAGCAGTGACTCCAACCGGGACAGAGATCAGCCCCAGCATTTT. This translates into CASSDSNRDRDQPQHF.

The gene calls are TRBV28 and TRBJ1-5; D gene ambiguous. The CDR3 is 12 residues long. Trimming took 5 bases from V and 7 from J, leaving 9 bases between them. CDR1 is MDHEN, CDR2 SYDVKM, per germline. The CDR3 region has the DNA TGTGCCAGCAGTGTCAGCGGCCAGCCCCAGCATTTT. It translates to CASSVSGQPQHF.

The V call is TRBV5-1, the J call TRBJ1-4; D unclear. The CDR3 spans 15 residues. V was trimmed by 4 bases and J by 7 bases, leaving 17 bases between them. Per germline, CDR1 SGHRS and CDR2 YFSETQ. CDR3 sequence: CASSIDGRTGEKLFF. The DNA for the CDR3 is TGCGCCAGCAGCATCGATGGGAGGACCGGTGAAAAACTGTTTTTT.

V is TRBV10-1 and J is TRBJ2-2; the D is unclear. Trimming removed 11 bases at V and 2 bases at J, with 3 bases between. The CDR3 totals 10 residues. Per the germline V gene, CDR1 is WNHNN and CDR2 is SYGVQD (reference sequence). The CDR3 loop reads CAANTGELFF. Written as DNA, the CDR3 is TGCGCCGCAAACACCGGGGAGCTGTTTTTT.

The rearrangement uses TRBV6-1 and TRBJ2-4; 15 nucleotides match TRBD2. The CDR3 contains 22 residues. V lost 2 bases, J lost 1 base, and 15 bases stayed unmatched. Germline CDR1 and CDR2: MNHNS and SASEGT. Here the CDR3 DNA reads TGTGCCAGCAGTGAAACGGGACGCTGGACTAGCGGGAGGGAACGGGCCAAAAACATTCAGTACTTC. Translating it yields CASSETGRWTSGRERAKNIQYF.

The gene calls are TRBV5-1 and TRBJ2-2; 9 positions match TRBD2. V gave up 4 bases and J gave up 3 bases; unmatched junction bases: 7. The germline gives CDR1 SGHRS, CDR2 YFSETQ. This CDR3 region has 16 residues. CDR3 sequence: CASSPPGLADTGELFF. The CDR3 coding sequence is TGCGCCAGCAGCCCGCCGGGACTAGCAGACACCGGGGAGCTGTTTTTT. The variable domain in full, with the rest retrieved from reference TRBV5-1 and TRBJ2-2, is KAGVTQTPRYLIKTRGQQVTLSCSPISGHRSVSWYQQTPGQGLQFLFEYFSETQRNKGNFPGRFSGRQFSNSRSEMNVSTLELGDSALYLCASSPPGLADTGELFFGEGSRLTVL.

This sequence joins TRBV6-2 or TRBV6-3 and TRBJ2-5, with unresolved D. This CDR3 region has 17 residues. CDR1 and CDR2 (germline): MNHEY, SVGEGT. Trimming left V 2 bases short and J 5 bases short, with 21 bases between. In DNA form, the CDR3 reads TGTGCCAGCAGTTACCATATTGAAGTCCCTCCCGACGAGACCCAGTACTTC. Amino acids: CASSYHIEVPPDETQYF.

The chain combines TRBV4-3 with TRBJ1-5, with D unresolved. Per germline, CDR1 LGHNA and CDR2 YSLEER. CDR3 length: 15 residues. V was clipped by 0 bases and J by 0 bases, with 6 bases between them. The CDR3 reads CASSQDRSSNQPQHF. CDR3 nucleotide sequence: TGCGCCAGCAGCCAAGACAGGTCTAGCAATCAGCCCCAGCATTTT.

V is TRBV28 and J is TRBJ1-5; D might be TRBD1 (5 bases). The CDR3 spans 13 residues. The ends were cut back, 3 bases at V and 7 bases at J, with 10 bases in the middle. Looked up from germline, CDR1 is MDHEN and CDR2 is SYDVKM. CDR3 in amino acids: CASSLGGSQPQHF. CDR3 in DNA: TGTGCCAGCAGTTTGGGGGGAAGCCAGCCCCAGCATTTT.